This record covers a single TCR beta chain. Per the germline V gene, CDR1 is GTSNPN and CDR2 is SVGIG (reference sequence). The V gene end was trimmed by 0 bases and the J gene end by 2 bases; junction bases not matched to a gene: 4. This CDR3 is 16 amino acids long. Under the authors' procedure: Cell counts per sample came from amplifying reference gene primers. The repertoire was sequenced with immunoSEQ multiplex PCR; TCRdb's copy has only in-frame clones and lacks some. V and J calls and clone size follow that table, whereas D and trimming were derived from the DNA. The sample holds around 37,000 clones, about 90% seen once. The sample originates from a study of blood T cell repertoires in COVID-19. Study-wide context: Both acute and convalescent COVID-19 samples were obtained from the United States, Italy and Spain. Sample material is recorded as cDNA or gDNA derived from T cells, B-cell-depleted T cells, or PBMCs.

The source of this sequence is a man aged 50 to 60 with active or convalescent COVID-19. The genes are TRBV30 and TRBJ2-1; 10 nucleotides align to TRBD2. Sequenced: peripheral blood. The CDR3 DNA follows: TGTGCCTGGAGTGTAGGGCTAGCGGGGGCCTACAATGAGCAGTTCTTC. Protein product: CAWSVGLAGAYNEQFF.